The entry that follows covers one T cell receptor beta chain sequence. Its cognate antigen has yet to be identified. No base quality information exists; no much larger clone differs at one position. Preparation of the library involved the immunoSEQ multiplex PCR assay. In TCRdb, the immuneACCESS table is reduced to in-frame sequences with V and J assigned. These tables do not hold every clone; where another copy was compared, an unresolved V gene accounts for under half, and the others remain unexplained. The sample table shows approximately 92,000 clones, and roughly 92% are seen once. The top ten hold over 2% of the sample. The sample originates from a study of T cell changes during pregnancy in multiple sclerosis (dated by TCRdb to the late 2010s). Study-level background: The study examined how the T cell repertoire changed over the course of pregnancy in women with multiple sclerosis.

Clipping removes 6 bases from V and 3 bases from J, with 7 as the unmatched junction base count. The CDR3 starts with the cysteine, ends with the phenylalanine, and has 14 residues. Left in the record is the CDR3 DNA by itself, 42 bases read in frame from the first base. Via the germline V gene, CDR1 is KGHSH and CDR2 LQKENI. This receptor was identified in a female donor with multiple sclerosis, enrolled in a pregnancy study. The V gene is TRBV18 and the J gene is TRBJ1-1, and 7 bases in between align with TRBD1. This specimen was peripheral blood, taken in the first trimester of pregnancy. The sequenced DNA: TGTGCCAGCTCGCCCTTGACAGGGTACACTGAAGCTTTCTTT. This gives the protein CASSPLTGYTEAFF.